These 21 T cell receptor beta chains were all obtained from the same sample, sequenced in a study of shared clonotypes between healthy human individuals. Libraries were prepared by immunoSEQ multiplex PCR; TCRdb keeps only in-frame clonotypes and omits some of them. The sample has 2 million to 3 million clones, over 85% seen once. The sequencing input was naive CD4+ T cells from PBMCs. The subset was: CD45RA+ positively selected. The receptors shown here come from a man between 18 and 29 years old in good health. Some clones in this sample may be carry-over from other donors' samples.

This clone showed up just once. The gene calls are TRBV5-4 and TRBJ2-3, with TRBD2 as a possible D gene (6 bases). Germline loops: CDR1 SGHNT, CDR2 YYREEE (reference sequence). The CDR3 loop spans 13 amino acids. The V gene lost 5 bases and the J gene lost 4 bases, with 11 bases spanning the gap. The CDR3 DNA reads TGTGCCAGCAGACGGGAGCAGCCAGATACGCAGTATTTT. This codes for CASRREQPDTQYF.

The chain couples TRBV6-5 to TRBJ1-1, with 9 bases that match TRBD1. Germline trimming cut 4 bases from V and 4 bases from J; bases unmatched to any gene: 4. This CDR3 has 14 amino acids. Germline loops: CDR1 MNHEY, CDR2 SVGAGI. The CDR3 here is CASSFNRGPTEAFF. The DNA for the CDR3 is TGTGCCAGCAGTTTTAACAGGGGGCCCACTGAAGCTTTCTTT.

The chain recombines TRBV6-6 with TRBJ1-5, with a tentative D call TRBD1 (5 bases). The ends were cut back, 8 bases at V and 7 bases at J, with 15 bases in the middle. The CDR3 loop spans 13 amino acids. Germline loops: CDR1 MNHNY, CDR2 SVGAGI (reference sequence). The CDR3 DNA reads as TGTGCCAGCCTCTACGGGGGGTTGCAGCCCCAGCATTTT. Translating gives CASLYGGLQPQHF.

This chain connects TRBV2 to TRBJ2-5; D is uncertain. Per the germline V gene, CDR1 is SNHLY and CDR2 is FYNNEI. Trimming pared 7 bases from V and 3 bases from J, leaving 6 bases between. CDR3 size: 11 residues. The CDR3 region is CASTPEETQYF. In DNA, the CDR3 is TGTGCCAGCACCCCCGAAGAGACCCAGTACTTC. Full variable domain (rest looked up from reference TRBV2 and TRBJ2-5): EPEVTQTPSHQVTQMGQEVILRCVPISNHLYFYWYRQILGQKVEFLVSFYNNEISEKSEIFDDQFSVERPDGSNFTLKIRSTKLEDSAMYFCASTPEETQYFGPGTRLLVL.

The gene calls are TRBV28 and TRBJ1-1; D may be TRBD1 (5 bases). Germline assignment: CDR1 MDHEN and CDR2 SYDVKM. V lost 7 bases and J 1 base, leaving 10 bases between the germline ends. The CDR3 spans 13 residues. In DNA, the CDR3 is TGTGCCAGCAATCGCGGGGGGAACACTGAAGCTTTCTTT. Its translation is CASNRGGNTEAFF.

This chain connects TRBV27 to TRBJ2-7; either TRBD1 or TRBD2 may fit D (5 bases each). The CDR3 runs to 14 residues. The germline V gene has CDR1 MNHEY and CDR2 SMNVEV (reference sequence). V gave up 8 bases and J gave up 2 bases, with 16 bases separating them. CDR3 DNA: TGTGCCAGCGCCCCCCCGGGGCGGCCCTACGAGCAGTACTTC. Translation gives CASAPPGRPYEQYF.

The CDR3: CSVEGGVSGSPSTDTQYF. CDR3 DNA sequence: TGCAGCGTTGAGGGTGGTGTTAGCGGGAGCCCTAGCACAGATACGCAGTATTTT. The chain combines TRBV29-1 with TRBJ2-3; 9 bases match TRBD2. From germline, CDR1 is SQVTM and CDR2 ANQGSEA. This CDR3 is 18 amino acids long. The J segment lost 0 bases and the V segment lost 3 bases, leaving 13 bases of the junction unmatched.

On this clone itself: Sequence at one end of the junction differs from germline and may be a read error. The CDR3 here is CASSPLGAGEQHF. The CDR3 nucleotides are TGTGCCAGCTCACCACTAGGGGCGGGGGAGCAGCACTTC. J is TRBJ2-7 and V is TRBV18; 7 nucleotides align to TRBD2. Germline V gives CDR1 KGHSH, CDR2 LQKENI. The CDR3 has 13 amino acids.

This rearrangement joins TRBV11-2 to TRBJ2-7, with 8 bases aligning to TRBD2. The CDR3 extends over 15 amino acids. V shed 7 bases and J 2 bases; nucleotides not matched to a gene: 10. Germline CDR1 and CDR2: SGHAT and FQNNGV. The CDR3 spells CASTRLAGGTYEQYF. CDR3 nucleotides: TGTGCCAGCACCCGCCTGGCGGGAGGAACCTACGAGCAGTACTTC.

This clone came up once. V is TRBV5-4 and J is TRBJ2-3; a weak D match, TRBD2 (5 bases). The V gene's germline CDR1 is SGHNT and CDR2 YYREEE (reference sequence). The CDR3 runs 14 residues. V gave up 2 bases and J gave up 6 bases, with 13 bases separating them. The CDR3: CASSFRAGGDTQYF. The CDR3 DNA reads TGTGCCAGCAGCTTCCGCGCGGGCGGGGATACGCAGTATTTT.

The chain has TRBV5-1 and TRBJ2-1, with TRBD2 matching 11 bases. Germline CDR1 reads SGHRS; CDR2 reads YFSETQ. This CDR3 has 15 amino acids. The V gene end was trimmed by 3 bases and the J gene end by 9 bases; junction bases not matched to a gene: 8. CDR3 sequence: CASSSVAGGPVEQFF. The CDR3 nucleotides read TGCGCCAGCAGCTCAGTAGCGGGAGGGCCGGTTGAGCAGTTCTTC.

The J gene is TRBJ2-1, the V gene TRBV6-4, with 11 bases matching TRBD2. This CDR3 is built from 14 residues. Trimming at V came to 4 bases and at J to 8 bases, leaving 4 bases not matched to a gene. The germline gives CDR1 MRHNA, CDR2 SNTAGT. CDR3 nucleotide sequence: TGTGCCAGCAGTGTGGGACTAGCGGTTGATGAGCAGTTCTTC. It yields the protein CASSVGLAVDEQFF.

This clone has a single count. The gene calls are TRBV21-1 and TRBJ1-1; the table's TRBD1 call for D was not verified on the DNA. TRBV21-1 is a listed pseudogene. This CDR3 spans 11 amino acids. For the CDR3, the DNA is TGTGCCAGCAGGACAGGGGCCTCAGCTTTCTTT. It codes for CASRTGASAFF.

V gene TRBV27 combines with J gene TRBJ1-2, with 9 bases aligning to TRBD1. Trimming took 6 bases from V and 1 from J; bases not matched to a gene: 9. The CDR3 is 16 residues long. Germline CDR1 reads MNHEY; CDR2 reads SMNVEV (reference sequence). The CDR3 reads CASRGTGKKFNYGYTF. The CDR3 region has the DNA TGTGCCAGCAGGGGGACAGGGAAAAAGTTTAACTATGGCTACACCTTC.

This chain joins TRBV4-1 and TRBJ2-1, with 10 bases matching TRBD2. The CDR3 contains 19 residues. Germline V gives CDR1 MGHRA, CDR2 YSYEKL. The V gene end was trimmed by 0 bases and the J gene end by 1 base; junction bases not matched to a gene: 9. CDR3 protein: CASSQEASGRGQSYNEQFF. CDR3 DNA sequence: TGCGCCAGCAGCCAAGAGGCGAGCGGGAGGGGGCAATCCTACAATGAGCAGTTCTTC.

Points on this clone: This CDR3 is also generated by other DNA sequences in the sample. V usage is TRBV4-3 and J usage is TRBJ2-7; unclear D gene. The length of the CDR3 is 14 residues. The germline gives CDR1 LGHNA, CDR2 YSLEER. Trimming cost V 1 base and J 1 base, with 8 bases left between them. The CDR3 DNA reads as TGCGCCAGCAGCCAAGGGCTTTCTTCCTACGAGCAGTACTTC. As protein: CASSQGLSSYEQYF.

The genes are TRBV6-1 and TRBJ2-7; a weak D match, TRBD1 (6 bases). Germline V gene data show CDR1 as MNHNS and CDR2 as SASEGT. The CDR3 sequence is 13 residues long. V was clipped by 5 bases and J by 7 bases, with 15 bases between them. For the CDR3, the DNA is TGTGCCAGCAGTACAGGGATCTACGATGAGCAGTACTTC. Encoded protein: CASSTGIYDEQYF.

This rearrangement joins TRBV28 to TRBJ1-5; no clear D gene. Between the trimmed V and J ends, which lost 4 bases and 4 bases, there was a span of 11 bases. Germline V gene data show CDR1 as MDHEN and CDR2 as SYDVKM. This CDR3 comprises 14 residues. CDR3 protein: CASSSPTSNQPQHF. In nucleotides, the CDR3 is TGTGCCAGCAGTTCCCCGACCAGTAATCAGCCCCAGCATTTT.

This rearrangement joins TRBV15 to TRBJ1-3, with D possibly TRBD1 on 5 matching bases. Trimming shortened V by 3 bases and J by 0 bases, and 12 bases separated the two germline ends. The germline V gene encodes CDR1 LNHNV and CDR2 YYDKDF (reference sequence). The CDR3 is made up of 16 amino acids. The chain's CDR3 is CATSRRRASSGNTIYF. As DNA, the CDR3 is TGTGCCACCAGCAGGCGCAGGGCGAGCTCTGGAAACACCATATATTTT. Full variable domain (remainder filled in from reference TRBV15 and TRBJ1-3): DAMVIQNPRYQVTQFGKPVTLSCSQTLNHNVMYWYQQKSSQAPKLLFHYYDKDFNNEADTPDNFQSRRPNTSFCFLDIRSPGLGDTAMYLCATSRRRASSGNTIYFGEGSWLTVV.

The J gene is TRBJ1-2, the V gene TRBV7-3, with 7 nucleotides matching TRBD1. After removal of 0 bases from V and 4 bases from J, the junction contained 2 bases not matched to a gene. This CDR3 has 14 amino acids. Germline-derived CDR1 and CDR2 are SGHTA and FQGTGA. Written as DNA, the CDR3 is TGTGCCAGCAGCTTAACCGGGACAGCCTATGGCTACACCTTC. Its protein product is CASSLTGTAYGYTF.

The chain uses TRBV9 and TRBJ2-1, with 14 bases that match TRBD2. This CDR3 has 16 residues. After removal of 0 bases from V and 9 bases from J, the junction contained 5 bases not matched to a gene. The germline gives CDR1 SGDLS, CDR2 YYNGEE. The CDR3 spells CASSVARLAGGGEQFF. The CDR3 DNA reads TGTGCCAGCAGCGTAGCCCGACTAGCGGGAGGGGGTGAGCAGTTCTTC.